A single T cell receptor (beta chain) is shown here with its context. Cohort assignment relied on participant-reported clinical history. The data derive from a study of blood T cell repertoires in COVID-19. Study-level information: COVID-19 samples from acute and convalescent phases originated in the United States, Italy and Spain. PBMCs, B-cell-depleted T cells, or T cells provided the cDNA or gDNA that made up the material.

The CDR3 spans 14 residues. CDR1 is LNHDA, CDR2 SQIVND, per germline (reference sequence). V dropped 6 bases and J dropped 10; count of bases not matched to a gene: 11. Produced via immunoSEQ multiplex PCR; TCRdb's table is partial and in-frame only. Seen here are approximately 170,000 clones, less than 80% observed once, and the top ten hold roughly 19%. V is TRBV19 and J is TRBJ2-1; 8 bases agree with TRBD2. This clonotype originated in an older woman in a cohort exposed to, infected with or recovered from COVID-19 (not recorded which). Sequencing was carried out using PBMCs or T cells enriched from blood (not recorded which). The CDR3 region has the DNA TGTGCCAGTAGATCCAGCGGGGGTTCTGGGGAGCAGTTCTTC. Translated: CASRSSGGSGEQFF.